The TCR beta chain under discussion was sequenced for a study of technical replicates of blood from a few donors. Produced via immunoSEQ multiplex PCR; TCRdb's table is partial and in-frame only. The sample holds approximately 100,000 clones, over 90% seen once. The CDR3 has 16 residues. CDR1 and CDR2 from the germline V gene are MGHRA and YSYEKL. With V trimmed by 1 base and J by 0 bases, 6 bases remained unmatched. The rearrangement joins TRBV4-1 to TRBJ2-7; 7 nucleotides agree with TRBD2. The sequence derives from a human donor in good health. Sequenced: T cells isolated from PBMCs. The CDR3 loop reads CASSQGGGTTSYEQYF. The CDR3 DNA reads TGCGCCAGCAGCCAAGGGGGTGGGACTACCTCCTACGAGCAGTACTTC.